These T cell receptor beta chains were read from a single sample in a study of post-analysis software for immune sequencing data. MiXCR, run by TCRdb on the PCR reads, gives a single entry per CDR3 protein. Of 650,000 to 900,000 distinct CDR3 sequences listed, roughly 46% were seen once; the top ten hold roughly 4.5%. The sample consisted of blood. All receptors come from a girl between 5 and 17 years old with multiple sclerosis. The CDR3 runs from the conserved cysteine through the conserved F or W. Fields, in order: J gene, clone size, V gene, D gene, CDR3 protein, CDR3 DNA. The D gene is left open where the match is weak. Clone size is not always given. Where it is, it says once, few, many or a class for expanded clones.

TRBJ2-7,-,TRBV7-9,-,CASSLESLYSYEQYF,TGTGCCAGCAGCTTAGAGAGTCTGTACTCCTACGAGCAGTACTTC
TRBJ1-2,few,TRBV7-9,TRBD1,CASTKGTDYGYTF,TGTGCCAGCACCAAGGGGACAGACTATGGCTACACCTTC
TRBJ2-7,-,TRBV15,-,CATSRDPGVSDEQYF,TGTGCCACCAGCAGAGATCCTGGGGTTTCCGACGAGCAGTACTTC
TRBJ2-3,few,TRBV2,TRBD2,CASSYSPRGVGGTDTQYF,TGTGCCAGCAGCTACTCACCCCGGGGGGTAGGTGGCACAGATACGCAGTATTTT
TRBJ2-3,-,TRBV4-3,TRBD2,CASSQGAGRADTQYF,TGCGCCAGCAGCCAAGGTGCAGGGAGGGCAGATACGCAGTATTTT
TRBJ2-7,-,TRBV7-9,TRBD1,CACSVLGTGTHEQYF,TGTGCCTGCAGCGTTCTCGGGACAGGGACCCACGAGCAGTACTTC
TRBJ2-1,-,TRBV5-1,TRBD2,CASSWAGGNYNEQFF,TGCGCCAGCAGTTGGGCGGGAGGTAACTACAATGAGCAGTTCTTC
TRBJ2-1,-,TRBV29-1,TRBD2,CSVEGAGVYNEQFF,TGCAGCGTTGAAGGAGCGGGAGTCTACAATGAGCAGTTCTTC
TRBJ2-3,once,TRBV7-2,TRBD2,CASSLYREADTQYF,TGTGCCAGCAGCTTGTATCGGGAGGCGGATACGCAGTATTTT
TRBJ2-3,-,TRBV12-3/TRBV12-4,TRBD1,CASSRTGGGDTQYF,TGTGCCAGCAGCCGGACAGGGGGAGGAGATACGCAGTATTTT
TRBJ2-7,many,TRBV6-1,-,CASSETYEQYF,TGTGCCAGCAGTGAGACCTACGAGCAGTACTTC
TRBJ2-7,-,TRBV6-5,-,CASSLAAPAQYF,TGTGCCAGCAGTTTGGCGGCCCCCGCGCAGTACTTC
TRBJ1-1,-,TRBV5-1,-,CASSWGTPNTEAFF,TGCGCCAGCAGCTGGGGTACCCCGAACACTGAAGCTTTCTTT
TRBJ1-2,few,TRBV12-3/TRBV12-4,-,CAIQASWDGYTF,TGTGCCATCCAGGCCTCTTGGGATGGCTACACCTTC
TRBJ2-1,-,TRBV7-3,TRBD2,CASSLIAGVSGPNEQFF,TGTGCCAGCAGCTTAATTGCGGGTGTTAGCGGGCCCAATGAGCAGTTCTTC
TRBJ2-7,few,TRBV4-1,TRBD1,CASSQEPGTGYEQYF,TGCGCCAGCAGCCAGGAACCAGGGACAGGCTACGAGCAGTACTTC
TRBJ2-5,few,TRBV29-1,-,CSVEDPTDQETQYF,TGCAGCGTTGAAGACCCGACAGACCAAGAGACCCAGTACTTC
TRBJ2-4,-,TRBV27,-,CASSSIRLEGVIQYF,TGTGCCAGCAGTTCAATTCGGCTGGAGGGGGTCATTCAGTACTTC
TRBJ2-7,few,TRBV20-1,TRBD1,CSARDPRTGSYEQYF,TGCAGTGCTAGAGATCCCCGGACAGGCTCCTACGAGCAGTACTTC
TRBJ2-3,-,TRBV2,-,CASIWQVRTDTQYF,TGTGCCAGCATTTGGCAGGTCCGGACAGATACGCAGTATTTT
TRBJ2-7,few,TRBV7-8,-,CASSYTEVVYEQYF,TGTGCCAGCAGCTACACCGAAGTTGTTTACGAGCAGTACTTC
TRBJ2-3,-,TRBV14,-,CASSQEGEKTQYF,TGTGCCAGCAGCCAAGAAGGAGAAAAAACGCAGTATTTT
TRBJ2-3,once,TRBV5-1,-,CASSLDDSASTDTQYF,TGCGCCAGCAGCTTGGATGATAGCGCAAGCACAGATACGCAGTATTTT
TRBJ2-7,-,TRBV7-8,TRBD2,CASSLQGLAGAYEQYF,TGTGCCAGCAGCCTCCAAGGACTAGCGGGAGCCTACGAGCAGTACTTC
TRBJ2-7,-,TRBV27,-,CASSPYGYEQYF,TGTGCCAGCAGTCCCTACGGCTACGAGCAGTACTTC
TRBJ2-6,-,TRBV7-2,TRBD1,CASSRRTGLSGANVLTF,TGTGCCAGCAGTCGCCGGACAGGGTTGAGTGGGGCCAACGTCCTGACTTTC
TRBJ2-1,few,TRBV29-1,TRBD2,CSVVLADYNEQFF,TGCAGCGTTGTACTAGCGGACTACAATGAGCAGTTCTTC
TRBJ2-3,-,TRBV7-9,-,CASGPGAKTDTQYF,TGTGCCAGCGGTCCGGGGGCGAAGACAGATACGCAGTATTTT
TRBJ2-1,few,TRBV12-3/TRBV12-4,TRBD2,CASRATGGRGYEQFF,TGTGCCAGCAGGGCTACGGGCGGGAGAGGGTATGAGCAGTTCTTC
TRBJ1-2,-,TRBV12-3/TRBV12-4,TRBD1,CASAVGTGASYGYTF,TGTGCCAGCGCTGTCGGGACAGGCGCTTCCTATGGCTACACCTTC
TRBJ2-5,-,TRBV19,-,CASSIGDLPQTQYF,TGTGCCAGTAGTATAGGGGACCTACCTCAGACCCAGTACTTC
TRBJ2-5,-,TRBV7-2,-,CASSLEHGQVTQYF,TGTGCCAGCAGCTTAGAACACGGGCAAGTGACCCAGTACTTC
TRBJ2-3,-,TRBV29-1,TRBD2,CSAGPLTSGSTDTQYF,TGCAGCGCTGGTCCCTTGACTAGCGGGAGCACAGATACGCAGTATTTT
TRBJ2-3,-,TRBV4-2,-,CASSQYGALDTQYF,TGTGCCAGCAGCCAATACGGGGCGCTTGATACGCAGTATTTT
TRBJ2-1,-,TRBV5-1,-,CASAEEPFGEQFF,TGCGCCAGCGCGGAGGAGCCTTTCGGTGAGCAGTTCTTC
TRBJ2-3,-,TRBV9,TRBD2,CASSVGMGGLTDTQYF,TGTGCCAGCAGCGTAGGGATGGGAGGGCTCACAGATACGCAGTATTTT
TRBJ2-1,few,TRBV4-3,-,CASSQDLVFDEQFF,TGCGCCAGCAGCCAAGATCTAGTCTTCGATGAGCAGTTCTTC
TRBJ2-4,few,TRBV20-1,-,CSARPTRNIQYF,TGCAGTGCAAGGCCCACCCGGAACATTCAGTACTTC
TRBJ2-1,many,TRBV29-1,TRBD1,CSVDGTGGNEQFF,TGCAGCGTTGATGGGACAGGCGGGAATGAGCAGTTCTTC
TRBJ2-1,-,TRBV7-2,TRBD2,CASSKTAGDPHNEQFF,TGTGCCAGCAGCAAGACAGCGGGAGATCCCCACAATGAGCAGTTCTTC
TRBJ1-5,-,TRBV12-3/TRBV12-4,-,CASSLTENQPQHF,TGTGCCAGCAGTTTGACGGAGAATCAGCCCCAGCATTTT
TRBJ2-7,once,TRBV5-1,TRBD1,CASSAPGGYFYEQYF,TGCGCCAGCAGCGCCCCAGGGGGCTATTTCTACGAGCAGTACTTC
TRBJ2-7,-,TRBV4-1,-,CASSQDRGQFNEQYF,TGCGCCAGCAGCCAAGATCGGGGGCAGTTTAACGAGCAGTACTTC
TRBJ2-3,few,TRBV27,-,CASSSSDQPFTDTQYF,TGTGCCAGCAGTTCCTCCGACCAGCCATTCACAGATACGCAGTATTTT
TRBJ2-3,-,TRBV6-5,-,CASSYSSGGNTDTQYF,TGTGCCAGCAGTTACTCGTCTGGCGGGAACACAGATACGCAGTATTTT